The 18 T cell receptor beta chains below all came from one sample that was sequenced in a study of CD8+ T cells in alopecia areata. cDNA serving as the sequencing template came from extracted, reverse transcribed RNA. This table comes from immunoSEQ multiplex PCR, and its TCRdb copy is limited to in-frame clones, with some not included. The sample yields around 200,000 clones, about 60% seen once. As to treatment: oral pan-JAK inhibitor, 5-10 mg twice daily. Material: CD8+ T cells sorted from blood, obtained at week 24, from a patient treated with tofacitinib. Source of these receptors: a human donor with alopecia areata.

The rearrangement links TRBV25-1 to TRBJ2-3; D gene ambiguous. Trimming cost V 6 bases and J 6 bases, with 16 bases left between them. CDR1 and CDR2 from the germline V gene are MGHDK and SYGVNS. The CDR3 runs 14 residues. The CDR3 sequence is CASRPMEPWDTQYF. The DNA for the CDR3 is TGTGCCAGCAGGCCAATGGAACCCTGGGATACGCAGTATTTT.

This clone was counted once. Other DNA sequences from this sample encode an identical CDR3 as well. J is TRBJ1-5 and V is TRBV7-9; D gene uncertain. CDR1 is SEHNR and CDR2 is FQNEAQ in the germline V gene (reference sequence). The length of the CDR3 is 12 residues. V lost 1 base and J lost 7, with 5 bases in between. The DNA of the CDR3 is TGTGCCAGCAGCTTAGACAGCCAGCCCCAGCATTTT. It translates to CASSLDSQPQHF.

V usage is TRBV30 and J usage is TRBJ2-7; no clear D. The CDR3 totals 12 residues. Deletions cut 3 bases from V and 3 bases from J, with 9 bases between. The germline V gene encodes CDR1 GTSNPN and CDR2 SVGIG (reference sequence). The CDR3 loop is CAWRDDRYEQYF. The CDR3, as DNA: TGTGCCTGGAGGGATGACCGCTACGAGCAGTACTTC. The complete variable domain, with remaining parts taken from reference TRBV30 and TRBJ2-7, reads SQTIHQWPATLVQPVGSPLSLECTVEGTSNPNLYWYRQAAGRGLQLLFYSVGIGQISSEVPQNLSASRPQDRQFILSSKKLLLSDSGFYLCAWRDDRYEQYFGPGTRLTVT.

V gene TRBV12-5 combines with J gene TRBJ1-4; D is ambiguous. Germline CDR1 is LGHNT and CDR2 is FRNRAP. V dropped 6 bases and J dropped 5 bases, with 13 bases sitting between them. The CDR3 has 14 residues. The CDR3 loop is CASGGDAGNEKLFF. The CDR3 nucleotides are TGTGCTAGTGGAGGCGATGCAGGAAATGAAAAACTGTTTTTT.

The rearrangement links TRBV13 to TRBJ2-5, with 10 positions matching TRBD2. Germline CDR1 is PRHDT and CDR2 is FYEKMQ (reference sequence). V was pared by 6 bases and J by 3 bases, with 7 bases of the junction left unmatched. This CDR3 comprises 15 residues. CDR3 coding DNA: TGTGCCAGCAGGGCCGTAGCGGGGGGAGAAGAGACCCAGTACTTC. Translation gives CASRAVAGGEETQYF.

This clone was observed a few times. This sequence joins TRBV13 and TRBJ2-5; tentatively, D is TRBD1 or TRBD2 (5 bases each). Germline assignment: CDR1 PRHDT and CDR2 FYEKMQ (reference sequence). Between the trimmed V and J ends, which lost 2 bases and 5 bases, there was a span of 9 bases. The CDR3 contains 13 residues. The CDR3 loop reads CASSLRGRETQYF. The CDR3 region has the DNA TGTGCCAGCAGCTTAAGGGGACGGGAGACCCAGTACTTC.

V usage is TRBV4-2 and J usage is TRBJ2-3; TRBD2 matches 9 bases. This CDR3 has 17 amino acids. J gave up 4 bases and V 2 bases, and 10 bases lay outside the gene matches. CDR1 LGHNA and CDR2 YNFKEQ come from the germline V gene. The CDR3 protein is CASSQKFASGISDTQYF. CDR3 coding DNA: TGTGCCAGCAGCCAAAAGTTTGCTAGCGGGATCTCAGATACGCAGTATTTT.

A remark on this clone: A much larger clone is a single base away; this may be a read error. Here the CDR3 reads CASSLTAGLTNTGELFF. CDR3 DNA: TGTGCCAGCAGCTTAACGGCCGGACTAACGAACACCGGGGAGCTGTTTTTT. The chain couples TRBV11-2 to TRBJ2-2, with D possibly matching TRBD2 (6 bases). Germline CDR1 and CDR2: SGHAT and FQNNGV. The CDR3 has 17 residues. Trimming took 2 bases from V and 0 from J, leaving 13 bases between them.

This chain's CDR3 is CSAGGEAFF. The CDR3 DNA sequence: TGCAGCGCAGGGGGTGAAGCTTTCTTT. The chain combines TRBV29-1 with TRBJ1-1; 7 nucleotides match TRBD1. The CDR3 extends over 9 amino acids. Per the germline V gene, CDR1 is SQVTM and CDR2 is ANQGSEA. The V gene end was trimmed by 7 bases and the J gene end by 7 bases; junction bases not matched to a gene: 0. Filled out from reference TRBV29-1 and TRBJ1-1, the complete variable domain reads SAVISQKPSRDICQRGTSLTIQCQVDSQVTMMFWYRQQPGQSLTLIATANQGSEATYESGFVIDKFPISRPNLTFSTLTVSNMSPEDSSIYLCSAGGEAFFGQGTRLTVV.

This clone showed up just once. The CDR3 loop reads CAIRRDREETQYF. Written as DNA, the CDR3 is TGTGCCATCAGAAGGGACAGGGAAGAGACCCAGTACTTC. The chain links TRBV10-3 to TRBJ2-5; 9 bases line up with TRBD1. J lost 3 bases, V lost 6 bases, and 2 bases had no gene match. Germline lookup yields CDR1 ENHRY and CDR2 SYGVKD. The CDR3 is 13 amino acids.

This chain joins TRBV2 and TRBJ1-5; TRBD1 aligns across 9 bases. The V segment lost 3 bases and the J segment 6 bases; nucleotides outside the gene matches: 6. Germline CDR1 SNHLY, CDR2 FYNNEI. This CDR3 has 15 residues. CDR3 nucleotides: TGTGCCAGCAGTGAGATTCGGGACAGGGCTCAGCCCCAGCATTTT. Protein product: CASSEIRDRAQPQHF.

In this sample, this clone turned up once. The V gene is TRBV4-1, the J gene TRBJ1-5, with D possibly TRBD1 on 5 matching bases. This CDR3 has 16 amino acids. The germline V gene encodes CDR1 MGHRA and CDR2 YSYEKL. V shed 3 bases and J shed 4 bases, with 16 bases lying between them. CDR3 region: CASSQQGPEGNQPQHF. The DNA of the CDR3 is TGCGCCAGCAGCCAGCAGGGACCGGAGGGTAATCAGCCCCAGCATTTT.

The chain recombines TRBV29-1 with TRBJ2-3; D is undetermined. Trimming left V 3 bases short and J 4 bases short, with 8 bases between. Germline V gene lookup returns CDR1 SQVTM and CDR2 ANQGSEA. This CDR3 region has 12 residues. The chain's CDR3 is CSVDDGPDTQYF. The CDR3 DNA is TGCAGCGTTGACGACGGCCCAGATACGCAGTATTTT.

V and J are TRBV25-1 and TRBJ1-1; D possibly corresponds to TRBD1 (5 bases). This CDR3 region has 13 residues. The germline V and J ends were trimmed by 2 bases and 3 bases, with 7 bases remaining between them. CDR1 and CDR2 from the germline V gene are MGHDK and SYGVNS. This chain's CDR3 is CASSEQGHTEAFF. Written as DNA, the CDR3 is TGTGCCAGCAGTGAACAGGGACACACTGAAGCTTTCTTT.

This clone came up a few times. The chain has TRBV23-1 and TRBJ2-2; the D is unclear. TRBV23-1 is designated an ORF whose function remains uncertain. Trimming cost V 4 bases and J 2 bases, with 8 bases left between them. The CDR3 is 14 residues long. CDR3 sequence (DNA): TGCGCCAGCAGTCGTCCGACAAACACCGGGGAGCTGTTTTTT. Residues: CASSRPTNTGELFF.

This clone was seen a few times. This chain links TRBV7-2 with TRBJ1-2; tentatively, D is TRBD1 (5 bases). This CDR3 contains 13 residues. V was pared by 3 bases and J by 5 bases, with 10 bases between. Germline lookup yields CDR1 SGHTA and CDR2 FQGNSA. Written as DNA, the CDR3 is TGTGCCAGCAGCTTTGGGACGGCGTATGGCTACACCTTC. Protein sequence: CASSFGTAYGYTF.

This chain connects TRBV10-3 to TRBJ2-4; TRBD2 matches 9 bases. Germline trimming cut 0 bases from V and 4 bases from J; bases unmatched to any gene: 7. Germline loops: CDR1 ENHRY, CDR2 SYGVKD. The CDR3 has 17 residues. The CDR3 coding sequence is TGTGCCATCAGTGAGTCTGAGGTGACTAGCGGTAAAAACATTCAGTACTTC. This translates into CAISESEVTSGKNIQYF.

This clone was recorded a few times. This chain joins TRBV28 and TRBJ1-3, with 7 nucleotides matching TRBD1. Losses at the gene ends were 6 bases for V and 3 bases for J; bases not matched to a gene: 11. The CDR3 consists of 16 residues. Germline V gene sequence: CDR1 MDHEN, CDR2 SYDVKM. This chain's CDR3 is CASSYRSGGGGNTIYF. For the CDR3, the DNA is TGTGCCAGCAGCTACCGCTCAGGGGGAGGTGGAAACACCATATATTTT. Combining the CDR3 with reference TRBV28 and TRBJ1-3 gives the whole variable domain DVKVTQSSRYLVKRTGEKVFLECVQDMDHENMFWYRQDPGLGLRLIYFSYDVKMKEKGDIPEGYSVSREKKERFSLILESASTNQTSMYLCASSYRSGGGGNTIYFGEGSWLTVV.